The clone carrying this T cell receptor (beta chain) occurred a few times. The sample comes from a study of CD8 T cells in ankylosing spondylitis. The germline gives CDR1 SGHRS, CDR2 YFSETQ. The CDR3 totals 14 residues. The J segment lost 4 bases and the V segment lost 4 bases, leaving 4 bases of the junction unmatched. TCRdb processed the 5' RACE reads anew with MiXCR; each CDR3 protein has one entry. Counted here are roughly 26,000 distinct CDR3 sequences, over 10% occurring once; the ten biggest clones make up 30% to 35%. This receptor was obtained from a male donor with ankylosing spondylitis or in good health (not recorded which). The sequenced sample was blood. V usage is TRBV5-1 and J usage is TRBJ2-5; 10 bases match TRBD2. CDR3 residues: CASSRRLAGETQYF. The CDR3 coding sequence is TGCGCCAGCAGCCGCCGACTAGCGGGAGAGACCCAGTACTTC.